Listed here are 32 T cell receptor beta chains from one sample, sequenced in a study of human T cells and chemical hapten exposure. TCRdb itself ran the RACE reads through MiXCR, one entry per CDR3 protein. The sample shows about 400,000 distinct CDR3 sequences, around 6% of them seen only once. As to time point: patch test 2, 6 weeks after DPC sensitization. This sample's treatment: therapeutic diphenylcyclopropenone sensitization with weekly scalp DPC. The material sequenced was whole blood, taken in connection with sensitization to the hapten diphenylcyclopropenone (DPC). All receptors derive from a woman in her late teens or twenties with alopecia areata. Some clones in this sample may be carry-over from other donors' samples.

This clonotype was seen at least ten times. The V and J genes are TRBV11-2 and TRBJ2-3; 7 nucleotides align to TRBD1. The junction had 4 bases not matched to a gene; V was cut back by 5 bases and J by 5 bases. Germline-derived CDR1 and CDR2 are SGHAT and FQNNGV. The CDR3 has 13 amino acids. CDR3 protein: CASSPRTGDTQYF. In nucleotides, the CDR3 is TGTGCCAGCAGCCCCAGGACAGGAGATACGCAGTATTTT.

This clonotype came up many times. The V call is TRBV7-2, the J call TRBJ1-3; D gene unclear. The V and J ends lost 5 bases and 4 bases respectively, with 9 bases between them. CDR1 is SGHTA, CDR2 FQGNSA, per germline. The CDR3 contains 13 residues. The CDR3 reads CASSLDKGNTIYF. The CDR3 bases are TGTGCCAGCAGCCTTGACAAAGGAAACACCATATATTTT.

This chain connects TRBV18 to TRBJ2-7, with D possibly being TRBD2 (7 bases). CDR3 size: 15 residues. Germline CDR1 KGHSH, CDR2 LQKENI. Deletions cut 3 bases from V and 5 bases from J, with 17 bases between. The CDR3 DNA is TGTGCCAGCTCACCGAGTCGCGGGGGCCGGAACGAGCAGTACTTC. It is translated as CASSPSRGGRNEQYF.

This clonotype was counted ten times or more. The genes are TRBV20-1 and TRBJ1-4; D remains unclear. This CDR3 comprises 15 residues. The V end lost 3 bases, the J end lost 6 bases, and 17 bases lay between the germline ends. CDR1 and CDR2 from the germline V gene are DFQATT and SNEGSKA (reference sequence). CDR3: CSASNPGFTDEKLFF. For the CDR3, the DNA is TGCAGTGCTAGTAACCCGGGATTTACAGATGAAAAACTGTTTTTT.

This clonotype was counted between two and nine times. V usage is TRBV7-9 and J usage is TRBJ2-7, with a tentative D call TRBD1 (5 bases). The V gene's germline CDR1 is SEHNR and CDR2 FQNEAQ (reference sequence). V lost 3 bases, J lost 5 bases, and 14 bases lay in between. This CDR3 region has 14 residues. For the CDR3, the DNA is TGTGCCAGCAGCTTCATGCAGGGAACCCACGAGCAGTACTTC. Protein sequence: CASSFMQGTHEQYF. Together with reference TRBV7-9 and TRBJ2-7, the CDR3 gives the full variable domain: DTGVSQNPRHKITKRGQNVTFRCDPISEHNRLYWYRQTLGQGPEFLTYFQNEAQLEKSRLLSDRFSAERPKGSFSTLEIQRTEQGDSAMYLCASSFMQGTHEQYFGPGTRLTVT.

The V call is TRBV20-1, the J call TRBJ2-3; TRBD2 agrees at 10 bases. CDR3 length: 20 residues. CDR1 is DFQATT, CDR2 SNEGSKA, per germline (reference sequence). Trimming removed 5 bases from V and 3 bases from J; junction bases left unmatched: 23. In nucleotides, the CDR3 is TGCAGTGCTTTGGTTCCCTTCCCGCGGCTAGCGGGAGCTAGTACAGATACGCAGTATTTT. Its protein product is CSALVPFPRLAGASTDTQYF.

This clonotype was found many times. The chain uses TRBV7-9 and TRBJ1-1; D is undetermined. Trimming stripped 1 base from V and 0 bases from J, with 9 bases between. The CDR3 covers 15 residues. CDR1 and CDR2 (germline): SEHNR, FQNEAQ (reference sequence). In DNA form, the CDR3 reads TGTGCCAGCAGCTTAGTTGGCAACATGAACACTGAAGCTTTCTTT. Protein: CASSLVGNMNTEAFF.

The sample holds many counts of this clonotype. The rearrangement joins TRBV7-2 to TRBJ1-1; 9 nucleotides align to TRBD1. From germline, CDR1 is SGHTA and CDR2 FQGNSA. The junction had 2 bases not matched to a gene; V was cut back by 2 bases and J by 4 bases. The CDR3 is made up of 14 amino acids. The CDR3: CASSLRQGGTEAFF. The DNA of the CDR3 is TGTGCCAGCAGCTTAAGACAGGGGGGCACTGAAGCTTTCTTT.

V usage is TRBV10-3 and J usage is TRBJ1-3; 7 bases are a match to TRBD1. After removal of 7 bases from V and 2 bases from J, the junction contained 5 bases not matched to a gene. Per the germline V gene, CDR1 is ENHRY and CDR2 is SYGVKD. The CDR3 loop spans 14 amino acids. CDR3 region: CAITPRGPGNTIYF. CDR3 coding DNA: TGTGCCATCACTCCGAGGGGGCCTGGAAACACCATATATTTT.

This clonotype has just a few counts. The V call is TRBV25-1, the J call TRBJ2-5; maybe TRBD1 (5 bases). CDR1 is MGHDK, CDR2 SYGVNS, per germline. Trimming cost V 2 bases and J 7 bases, with 8 bases left between them. CDR3 size: 12 residues. The chain's CDR3 is CASSEPTGTQYF. CDR3 DNA sequence: TGTGCCAGCAGTGAACCAACAGGGACCCAGTACTTC.

The chain employs TRBV21-1 and TRBJ2-4; the table's TRBD1 call for D was not verified on the DNA. TRBV21-1 corresponds to a pseudogene. The CDR3 runs 20 residues. CDR3 loop: CASSNWAGARQKEAKNIQYF. Written as DNA, the CDR3 is TGTGCCAGCAGCAACTGGGCGGGGGCCAGACAGAAAGAAGCCAAAAACATTCAGTACTTC.

In this sample, this clonotype turned up many times. The V and J genes are TRBV12-3 or TRBV12-4 and TRBJ1-2; TRBD1 agrees at 7 bases. The CDR3 has 15 amino acids. The J segment lost 0 bases and the V segment lost 5 bases, leaving 6 bases of the junction unmatched. The CDR3 DNA reads TGTGCCAGCAGTCCTACAGGGGTTTCTAACTATGGCTACACCTTC. It is translated as CASSPTGVSNYGYTF.

The chain recombines TRBV11-2 with TRBJ1-1; D gene ambiguous. Deletions cut 5 bases from V and 5 bases from J, with 18 bases between. Germline CDR1 SGHAT, CDR2 FQNNGV. CDR3 length equals 15 residues. DNA of the CDR3: TGTGCCAGCAGCCCACCCGGGATCCTTGGGACTGAAGCTTTCTTT. Translated, it gives CASSPPGILGTEAFF.

In DNA, the CDR3 is TGTGCCAGCAGGAACCGGGACAGGGAACAAGCTTTCTTT. Translating gives CASRNRDREQAFF. The genes are TRBV6-1 and TRBJ1-1; TRBD1 matches 9 bases. This CDR3 spans 13 amino acids. Germline values: CDR1 MNHNS, CDR2 SASEGT. Unmatched junction bases numbered 8, after V lost 6 bases and J lost 9 bases.

This clonotype was detected a few times. J is TRBJ2-3 and V is TRBV7-2, with TRBD1 identical over 7 bases. Losses at the gene ends were 5 bases for V and 4 bases for J; bases not matched to a gene: 15. Per germline, CDR1 SGHTA and CDR2 FQGNSA. This CDR3 has 17 residues. CDR3 nucleotide sequence: TGTGCCAGCAGCCAGCTTAGCCCAGGACAGGATGCAGATACGCAGTATTTT. Its translation is CASSQLSPGQDADTQYF.

This clonotype was seen more than once but under ten times. The chain employs TRBV5-1 and TRBJ2-5; 8 bases fit TRBD2. This CDR3 contains 17 residues. CDR1 SGHRS and CDR2 YFSETQ come from the germline V gene. The V and J ends lost 3 bases and 4 bases, in that order; junction bases with no gene match: 14. For the CDR3, the DNA is TGCGCCAGCAGCTCGTCGCCGGGAGGAGCGGGGGTAGAGACCCAGTACTTC. Its translation is CASSSSPGGAGVETQYF.

There are a few counts of this clonotype. The chain has TRBV6-5 and TRBJ2-1; TRBD2 aligns across 12 bases. Germline values: CDR1 MNHEY, CDR2 SVGAGI. This CDR3 region has 22 residues. After removal of 0 bases from V and 0 bases from J, the junction contained 15 bases not matched to a gene. The CDR3 sequence is CASSYSRMAGLAGSSSYNEQFF. The CDR3, as DNA: TGTGCCAGCAGTTACTCGAGGATGGCGGGACTAGCGGGTTCGAGCTCCTACAATGAGCAGTTCTTC.

There are a few counts of this clonotype. The chain joins TRBV6-2 or TRBV6-3 to TRBJ2-3; D gene uncertain. Trimming removed 7 bases from V and 6 bases from J, with 11 bases in between. This CDR3 has 12 amino acids. The germline CDR1 and CDR2 sequences are MNHEY and SVGEGT. The CDR3 region has the DNA TGTGCCAGCACCTCCTCGATGGATACGCAGTATTTT. Its translation: CASTSSMDTQYF.

The chain recombines TRBV10-3 with TRBJ2-2; no clear D. Trimming took 3 bases from V and 3 from J, leaving 8 bases between them. This CDR3 is 14 amino acids long. Germline values: CDR1 ENHRY, CDR2 SYGVKD. The CDR3 sequence: CAISDSPDTGELFF. The CDR3 nucleotides read TGTGCCATCAGTGACTCCCCGGACACCGGGGAGCTGTTTTTT.

This clonotype came up many times. The V gene is TRBV12-3 or TRBV12-4, the J gene TRBJ2-4; D is possibly TRBD1 (6 bases). Trimming removed 6 bases at V and 0 bases at J, with 12 bases between. There are 15 residues in the CDR3. The CDR3 reads CASSRGGGAKNIQYF. CDR3 nucleotides: TGTGCCAGCAGCCGAGGGGGTGGAGCCAAAAACATTCAGTACTTC.

This clonotype was detected only a few times. CDR3 in DNA: TGTGCCAGGGGGGACAGGGCTCCTTCCAATCAGCCCCAGCATTTT. Translation: CARGDRAPSNQPQHF. V gene TRBV6-9 combines with J gene TRBJ1-5; TRBD1 matches at 9 bases. CDR1 MNHGY and CDR2 SVAAGI come from the germline V gene. The CDR3 runs to 15 residues. V lost 9 bases to trimming and J lost 3 bases; unmatched junction nucleotides: 9.

CDR3 region: CASGLAFF. The CDR3 nucleotides read TGTGCCAGCGGCTTAGCTTTCTTT. The V call is TRBV12-3 or TRBV12-4, the J call TRBJ1-1; no clear D. V lost 8 bases and J 10 bases, leaving 5 bases between the germline ends. The CDR3 covers 8 residues.

The CDR3 reads CASSLLRGRNNEQFF. The DNA of the CDR3 is TGTGCCAGCAGTTTATTGAGGGGTAGAAACAATGAGCAGTTCTTC. The chain recombines TRBV28 with TRBJ2-1; D possibly uses TRBD1 or TRBD2 (5 bases each). CDR1 is MDHEN and CDR2 is SYDVKM in the germline V gene. V was clipped by 1 base and J by 5 bases, with 12 bases between them. The CDR3 totals 15 residues.

This clonotype was detected only a few times. The rearrangement uses TRBV27 and TRBJ2-7; D could derive from TRBD1 or TRBD2 (5 bases each). In germline, CDR1 is MNHEY, CDR2 SMNVEV (reference sequence). The CDR3 covers 13 residues. Trimming pared 5 bases from V and 6 bases from J, leaving 14 bases between. The CDR3 is CASSRAGTLEQYF. The CDR3 region has the DNA TGTGCCAGCAGTCGAGCCGGGACCCTCGAGCAGTACTTC.

The chain couples TRBV3-1 to TRBJ2-4; tentatively, D is TRBD1 or TRBD2 (5 bases each). Between the trimmed V and J ends, which lost 9 bases and 1 base, there was a span of 10 bases. CDR1 is LGHDT, CDR2 YNNKEL, per germline (reference sequence). CDR3 length equals 13 residues. CDR3 nucleotides: TGTGCCAGTGAGGGGAAGGCCAAAAACATTCAGTACTTC. Amino acids: CASEGKAKNIQYF.

This clonotype was observed at least ten times. The chain is built from TRBV20-1 and TRBJ2-3, with TRBD1 matching 7 bases. Germline V gene lookup returns CDR1 DFQATT and CDR2 SNEGSKA (reference sequence). The CDR3 is 14 residues long. V shed 6 bases and J 5 bases; nucleotides not matched to a gene: 11. The CDR3 DNA is TGCAGTGCCGCCCTAACAGGGGCTGAAGATACGCAGTATTTT. Encoded protein: CSAALTGAEDTQYF.

This clonotype was counted at least ten times. The chain uses TRBV7-2 and TRBJ2-1, with TRBD2 matching over 10 bases. After removal of 7 bases from V and 7 bases from J, the junction contained 13 bases not matched to a gene. Germline CDR1 SGHTA, CDR2 FQGNSA. The CDR3 extends over 16 amino acids. The CDR3 protein is CASITPSGGARNEQFF. As DNA, the CDR3 is TGTGCCAGCATCACTCCAAGCGGGGGGGCGCGTAATGAGCAGTTCTTC.

The gene calls are TRBV4-2 and TRBJ2-5; TRBD2 aligns across 7 bases. V lost 0 bases, J lost 6 bases, and 13 bases stayed unmatched. CDR3 size: 17 residues. The germline gives CDR1 LGHNA, CDR2 YNFKEQ. The CDR3 loop reads CASSQDQGGMGGKTQYF. DNA for the CDR3: TGTGCCAGCAGCCAAGATCAGGGCGGTATGGGGGGGAAGACCCAGTACTTC.

In this sample, this clonotype turned up many times. The rearrangement links TRBV6-1 to TRBJ1-3; possible D gene TRBD1, 5 bases. Per germline, CDR1 MNHNS and CDR2 SASEGT. The V and J ends lost 0 bases and 0 bases respectively, with 9 bases between them. The CDR3 covers 16 residues. CDR3 coding DNA: TGTGCCAGCAGTGAAGCGGGACGGTCCTCTGGAAACACCATATATTTT. Translated: CASSEAGRSSGNTIYF.

The CDR3 loop reads CASSARQGADTQYF. The CDR3 DNA follows: TGTGCCAGCAGCGCCCGACAGGGGGCAGATACGCAGTATTTT. The chain is built from TRBV3-1 and TRBJ2-3; TRBD1 matches 9 bases. The CDR3 length is 14 residues. The germline V gene has CDR1 LGHDT and CDR2 YNNKEL (reference sequence). V lost 5 bases and J lost 4; bases outside the gene matches: 4.

This clonotype appeared many times. The CDR3 nucleotides are TGCGCCAGCAGCCAAGCGATACTCGAAGAAGCTTTCTTT. Translated, it gives CASSQAILEEAFF. The chain employs TRBV4-1 and TRBJ1-1; D ambiguous. The V end was cut by 1 base, the J end by 8 bases, with 11 bases between. The length of the CDR3 is 13 residues. Germline V gene sequence: CDR1 MGHRA, CDR2 YSYEKL.

This clonotype occurred many times. The gene calls are TRBV6-5 and TRBJ1-5; D is uncertain. Germline-derived CDR1 and CDR2 are MNHEY and SVGAGI. The V and J ends lost 0 bases and 7 bases respectively, with 10 bases between them. This CDR3 has 14 amino acids. CDR3 DNA: TGTGCCAGCAGTTACTCGTATACCGTCCAGCCCCAGCATTTT. It specifies CASSYSYTVQPQHF.